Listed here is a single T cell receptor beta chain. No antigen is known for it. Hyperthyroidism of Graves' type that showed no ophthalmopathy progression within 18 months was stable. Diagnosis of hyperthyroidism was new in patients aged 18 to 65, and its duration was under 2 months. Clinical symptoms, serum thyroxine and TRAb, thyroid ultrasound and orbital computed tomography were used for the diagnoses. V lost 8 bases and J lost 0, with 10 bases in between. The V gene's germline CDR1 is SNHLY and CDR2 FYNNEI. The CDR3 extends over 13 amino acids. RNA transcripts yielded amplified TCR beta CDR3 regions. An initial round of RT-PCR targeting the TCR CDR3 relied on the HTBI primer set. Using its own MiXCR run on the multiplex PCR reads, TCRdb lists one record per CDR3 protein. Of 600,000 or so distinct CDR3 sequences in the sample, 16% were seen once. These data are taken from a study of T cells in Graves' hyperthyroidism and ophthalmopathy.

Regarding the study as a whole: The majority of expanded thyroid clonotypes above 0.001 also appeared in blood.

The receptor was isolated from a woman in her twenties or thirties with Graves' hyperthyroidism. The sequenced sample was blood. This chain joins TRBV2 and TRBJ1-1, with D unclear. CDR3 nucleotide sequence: TGTGCCAGCCGGGCAGAGCTGAACACTGAAGCTTTCTTT. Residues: CASRAELNTEAFF.